These 10 T cell receptor beta chains originate from one sample sequenced in a study of T cell responses to AZD1222 COVID-19 vaccine. TCRdb keeps only in-frame clones here, not all; method: immunoSEQ multiplex PCR. The sample yields 150,000 or so clones, about 90% seen once. The starting material was peripheral blood, obtained on day 0 of AZD1222 vaccination. These receptors came from an adult in good health.

The chain carries TRBV5-1 and TRBJ2-3; the D gene could be TRBD1 or TRBD2 (5 bases each). The CDR3 covers 12 residues. Germline lookup yields CDR1 SGHRS and CDR2 YFSETQ. Trimming shortened V by 7 bases and J by 0 bases, and 6 bases separated the two germline ends. The CDR3 loop is CASGTSTDTQYF. In DNA, the CDR3 is TGCGCCAGCGGGACGAGCACAGATACGCAGTATTTT.

The J gene is TRBJ1-2, the V gene TRBV7-9; tentatively, D is TRBD1 (5 bases). V was clipped by 8 bases and J by 5 bases, with 15 bases between them. This CDR3 is built from 13 residues. Germline CDR1 reads SEHNR; CDR2 reads FQNEAQ (reference sequence). CDR3 loop: CASALGRQYGYTF. The CDR3 coding sequence is TGTGCCAGCGCCCTAGGCCGACAGTATGGCTACACCTTC.

The chain carries TRBV4-1 and TRBJ1-2, with TRBD1 as a possible D gene (6 bases). Looked up from germline, CDR1 is MGHRA and CDR2 is YSYEKL. V was pared by 4 bases and J by 5 bases, with 14 bases between. CDR3 length: 14 residues. The CDR3 spells CASSLQGYSYGYTF. As DNA, the CDR3 is TGCGCCAGCAGCCTACAGGGCTATAGTTATGGCTACACCTTC.

This chain links TRBV5-1 with TRBJ2-1, with 8 bases matching TRBD2. The CDR3 runs 16 residues. Germline V gene data show CDR1 as SGHRS and CDR2 as YFSETQ. J gave up 6 bases and V 4 bases, and 12 bases lay outside the gene matches. Here the CDR3 reads CASSPPGLGVGNEQFF. The CDR3 DNA reads TGCGCCAGCAGCCCACCGGGACTAGGAGTGGGCAATGAGCAGTTCTTC.

The genes are TRBV24-1 and TRBJ1-2, with TRBD1 identical over 9 bases. The CDR3 runs 15 residues. Germline trimming cut 4 bases from V and 4 bases from J; bases unmatched to any gene: 6. The germline gives CDR1 KGHDR, CDR2 SFDVKD. The DNA of the CDR3 is TGTGCCACCAGTGACGGGACAGGGAGACCCTATGGCTACACCTTC. Translating gives CATSDGTGRPYGYTF.

The chain couples TRBV28 to TRBJ1-2; D gene uncertain. Germline values: CDR1 MDHEN, CDR2 SYDVKM. This CDR3 has 14 residues. V lost 8 bases, J lost 0 bases, and 13 bases lay in between. The CDR3 DNA sequence: TGTGCCAGCGACCCAAAGACACCTAACTATGGCTACACCTTC. This encodes CASDPKTPNYGYTF.

This chain joins TRBV10-2 and TRBJ2-2; TRBD2 matches 9 bases. The V and J ends lost 6 bases and 5 bases, in that order; junction bases with no gene match: 7. There are 15 residues in the CDR3. The germline gives CDR1 WSHSY, CDR2 SAAADI. CDR3 amino acids: CASSGGGAGTGELFF. The CDR3 DNA sequence: TGCGCCAGCAGCGGCGGGGGGGCCGGAACCGGGGAGCTGTTTTTT.

V usage is TRBV5-1 and J usage is TRBJ1-3; 7 bases line up with TRBD1. CDR3 size: 16 residues. CDR1 is SGHRS and CDR2 is YFSETQ in the germline V gene. The V segment lost 4 bases and the J segment 2 bases; nucleotides outside the gene matches: 9. The CDR3: CASSRWDRIAGNTIYF. In nucleotides, the CDR3 is TGCGCCAGCAGCCGGTGGGACAGAATCGCTGGAAACACCATATATTTT.

The genes are TRBV7-2 and TRBJ1-2, with TRBD1 matching over 7 bases. After removal of 5 bases from V and 7 bases from J, the junction contained 16 bases not matched to a gene. Germline V lookup: CDR1 SGHTA, CDR2 FQGNSA. The CDR3 totals 16 residues. The DNA for the CDR3 is TGTGCCAGCAGCCCAGGGGGTGGCGGCAGGAGGGGTGGCTACACCTTC. This encodes CASSPGGGGRRGGYTF.

This sequence joins TRBV6-6 and TRBJ2-1; 9 bases line up with TRBD2. V dropped 6 bases and J dropped 8; count of bases not matched to a gene: 14. The CDR3 totals 16 residues. Germline CDR1 is MNHNY and CDR2 is SVGAGI (reference sequence). The CDR3 coding sequence is TGTGCCAGCAGACCAGCTTCGCGGGGGGGTTCCGATGAGCAGTTCTTC. The encoded protein is CASRPASRGGSDEQFF.